The entry below gives a single T cell receptor (beta chain) sequence along with its context. What antigen it recognizes has not been identified. One base away there is no much larger clone; base qualities are not given. This entry comes from a study of blood T cell repertoires in COVID-19 (dated by TCRdb to about 2020). In terms of the full investigation: Samples from collaborators originated in the United States, Italy and Spain and spanned both the acute and convalescent phases of COVID-19. The prospective study material was composed of cDNA or gDNA derived from T cells, B-cell-depleted T cells, or PBMCs. The dataset comprised deeply sampled blood TCRbeta repertoires from subjects exposed to, actively infected with, or recovered from COVID-19. A freely available public database, intended as a resource for researchers studying the immune response to SARS-CoV-2, is where the repertoires were released. The samples were drawn from the first 160 participants of the ongoing ImmuneRACE study and from roughly 1,300 subjects provided by 6 global collaborators. The sample metadata nearly always contained a de-identified subject ID, COVID-19 status, age in years and sex. Where available, HLA class I and class II types were taken from metadata supplied by the sample provider and were not determined by assay-based typing.

The research as a whole found: Clinical and demographic metadata were provided uncurated, with the amount varying by source and participant.

The immunoSEQ Assay, a bias-controlled multiplex PCR, was used to amplify TCRbeta CDR3 regions from genomic DNA. The source study handled its data this way. Within the assay, amplification of reference gene primers was used to estimate how many nucleated cells each sample contained. To quantify the absolute abundance of each unique TCRbeta CDR3 rearrangement, sequence reads were collapsed and filtered. For each sample, productive Simpson clonality was calculated by taking the square root of Simpson's diversity index across productive rearrangements. TCRdb provides this immuneACCESS table in a form limited to in-frame rearrangements. Some clones are lacking; in checked studies, under half of them reflect an unresolved V gene, and why the rest are absent is not known. The V and J calls and clone size come from that table; D and trimming were worked out from the DNA. Recorded for this sample are around 250,000 clones; about nine tenths of them occurred a single time. Approximately 1.3% of the sample is held by the ten biggest clonotypes.

Participants in the prospective study were enrolled through a virtual design, were aged 18 to 89 years, and lived in approximately 24 United States geographic areas. In the prospective study, cohorts were assigned on the basis of participant-reported clinical history obtained from a screening survey and a study questionnaire. Mobile phlebotomists in the prospective study collected whole blood, serum and a nasopharyngeal or oropharyngeal swab from every participant. Participants in the prospective study had the option to provide additional blood draws and questionnaires over a roughly 2-month period. Blood samples from the prospective study were shipped frozen or at room temperature prior to DNA extraction. The junction carries 12 bases between V and J, which are trimmed by 8 bases and 3 bases respectively. Spanning cysteine to phenylalanine, the CDR3 consists of 13 amino acids. Only the CDR3 region is kept as DNA, spanning 39 bases read in frame from base 1. As encoded in the germline V gene, CDR1 is SGHAT while CDR2 is FQNNGV.

The sequencing input was PBMCs or T cells enriched from blood (not recorded which). The sequence joins TRBV11-2 to TRBJ2-3; possibly the D gene is TRBD1, per 5 matching bases. This TCR derives from a human donor in a cohort exposed to, infected with or recovered from COVID-19 (not recorded which). The donor label of this sample is uncertain. The DNA sequence reads TGTGCCAGCGGGGCCGATAGGACAGATACGCAGTATTTT. Its protein is CASGADRTDTQYF.